This T cell receptor (beta chain) appears in the sequencing data of a study of OX40 agonist ivuxolimab in advanced cancers. Trimming removed 3 bases from V and 6 bases from J; junction bases left unmatched: 5. Germline V CDR1 and CDR2: SEHNR, FQNEAQ (reference sequence). The CDR3 extends over 13 amino acids. The data were produced by immunoSEQ multiplex PCR, yet TCRdb's version contains in-frame clones alone and is incomplete. The sample yields around 65,000 clones, 85% to 95% seen once. This sequence was found in an adult with an advanced solid tumor such as melanoma, head and neck, liver or kidney cancer. The starting material was CD4+ or CD8+ T cells sorted from blood, obtained in a trial of the OX40 agonist ivuxolimab. The gene calls are TRBV7-9 and TRBJ2-7, with 7 bases fitting TRBD1. CDR3 DNA: TGTGCCAGCAGCTTGGGGACAGCATCCGAGCAGTACTTC. Translation gives CASSLGTASEQYF.